Here is one TCR beta chain with its context. Its antigen is not known. The authors extracted RNA and reverse transcribed it into cDNA as the sequencing template. The assay was immunoSEQ multiplex PCR, and TCRdb's table has in-frame clones only and misses some. The table has 90,000 to 120,000 clones, around 59% seen once; the top ten hold about 20%. The data were obtained in a study of CD8+ T cells in alopecia areata. CDR1 is SGHDT and CDR2 is YYEEEE in the germline V gene. V shed 0 bases and J shed 7 bases, with 8 bases lying between them. The CDR3 spans 12 residues. Overall study results and limits: Patients showed less clear TCR sequence sharing than mice, possibly partly because of HLA diversity.

Sequenced sample: CD8+ T cells sorted from blood. The origin of this receptor is a human donor in good health. The genes are TRBV5-6 and TRBJ2-7; D gene ambiguous. The CDR3 here is CASSLGSSEQYF. In nucleotides, the CDR3 is TGTGCCAGCAGCTTGGGGTCGAGTGAGCAGTACTTC. The variable domain in full, with the rest retrieved from reference TRBV5-6 and TRBJ2-7, is DAGVTQSPTHLIKTRGQQVTLRCSPKSGHDTVSWYQQALGQGPQFIFQYYEEEERQRGNFPDRFSGHQFPNYSSELNVNALLLGDSALYLCASSLGSSEQYFGPGTRLTVT.